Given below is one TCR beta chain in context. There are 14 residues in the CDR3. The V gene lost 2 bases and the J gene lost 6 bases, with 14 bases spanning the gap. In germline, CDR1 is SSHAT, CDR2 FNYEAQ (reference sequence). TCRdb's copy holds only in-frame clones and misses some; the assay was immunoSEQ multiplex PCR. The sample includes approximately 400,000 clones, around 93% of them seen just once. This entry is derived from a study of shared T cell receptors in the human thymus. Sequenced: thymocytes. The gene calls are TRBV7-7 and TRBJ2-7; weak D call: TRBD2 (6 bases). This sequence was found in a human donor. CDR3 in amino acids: CASSLRDAGSEQYF. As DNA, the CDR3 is TGTGCCAGCAGCTTACGAGATGCGGGAAGCGAGCAGTACTTC.